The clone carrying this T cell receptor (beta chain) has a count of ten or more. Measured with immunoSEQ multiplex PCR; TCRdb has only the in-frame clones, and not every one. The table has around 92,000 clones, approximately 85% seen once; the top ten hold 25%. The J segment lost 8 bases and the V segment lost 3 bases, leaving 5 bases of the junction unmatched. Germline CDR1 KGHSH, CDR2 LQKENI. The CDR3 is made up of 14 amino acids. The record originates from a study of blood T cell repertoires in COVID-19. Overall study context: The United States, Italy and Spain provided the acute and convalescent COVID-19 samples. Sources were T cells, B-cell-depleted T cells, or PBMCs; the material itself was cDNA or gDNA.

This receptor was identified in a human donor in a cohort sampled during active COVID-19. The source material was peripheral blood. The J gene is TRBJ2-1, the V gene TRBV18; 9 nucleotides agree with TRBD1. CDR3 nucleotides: TGTGCCAGCTCACCCCCTACAGGGGGCCATGAGCAGTTCTTC. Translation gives CASSPPTGGHEQFF.